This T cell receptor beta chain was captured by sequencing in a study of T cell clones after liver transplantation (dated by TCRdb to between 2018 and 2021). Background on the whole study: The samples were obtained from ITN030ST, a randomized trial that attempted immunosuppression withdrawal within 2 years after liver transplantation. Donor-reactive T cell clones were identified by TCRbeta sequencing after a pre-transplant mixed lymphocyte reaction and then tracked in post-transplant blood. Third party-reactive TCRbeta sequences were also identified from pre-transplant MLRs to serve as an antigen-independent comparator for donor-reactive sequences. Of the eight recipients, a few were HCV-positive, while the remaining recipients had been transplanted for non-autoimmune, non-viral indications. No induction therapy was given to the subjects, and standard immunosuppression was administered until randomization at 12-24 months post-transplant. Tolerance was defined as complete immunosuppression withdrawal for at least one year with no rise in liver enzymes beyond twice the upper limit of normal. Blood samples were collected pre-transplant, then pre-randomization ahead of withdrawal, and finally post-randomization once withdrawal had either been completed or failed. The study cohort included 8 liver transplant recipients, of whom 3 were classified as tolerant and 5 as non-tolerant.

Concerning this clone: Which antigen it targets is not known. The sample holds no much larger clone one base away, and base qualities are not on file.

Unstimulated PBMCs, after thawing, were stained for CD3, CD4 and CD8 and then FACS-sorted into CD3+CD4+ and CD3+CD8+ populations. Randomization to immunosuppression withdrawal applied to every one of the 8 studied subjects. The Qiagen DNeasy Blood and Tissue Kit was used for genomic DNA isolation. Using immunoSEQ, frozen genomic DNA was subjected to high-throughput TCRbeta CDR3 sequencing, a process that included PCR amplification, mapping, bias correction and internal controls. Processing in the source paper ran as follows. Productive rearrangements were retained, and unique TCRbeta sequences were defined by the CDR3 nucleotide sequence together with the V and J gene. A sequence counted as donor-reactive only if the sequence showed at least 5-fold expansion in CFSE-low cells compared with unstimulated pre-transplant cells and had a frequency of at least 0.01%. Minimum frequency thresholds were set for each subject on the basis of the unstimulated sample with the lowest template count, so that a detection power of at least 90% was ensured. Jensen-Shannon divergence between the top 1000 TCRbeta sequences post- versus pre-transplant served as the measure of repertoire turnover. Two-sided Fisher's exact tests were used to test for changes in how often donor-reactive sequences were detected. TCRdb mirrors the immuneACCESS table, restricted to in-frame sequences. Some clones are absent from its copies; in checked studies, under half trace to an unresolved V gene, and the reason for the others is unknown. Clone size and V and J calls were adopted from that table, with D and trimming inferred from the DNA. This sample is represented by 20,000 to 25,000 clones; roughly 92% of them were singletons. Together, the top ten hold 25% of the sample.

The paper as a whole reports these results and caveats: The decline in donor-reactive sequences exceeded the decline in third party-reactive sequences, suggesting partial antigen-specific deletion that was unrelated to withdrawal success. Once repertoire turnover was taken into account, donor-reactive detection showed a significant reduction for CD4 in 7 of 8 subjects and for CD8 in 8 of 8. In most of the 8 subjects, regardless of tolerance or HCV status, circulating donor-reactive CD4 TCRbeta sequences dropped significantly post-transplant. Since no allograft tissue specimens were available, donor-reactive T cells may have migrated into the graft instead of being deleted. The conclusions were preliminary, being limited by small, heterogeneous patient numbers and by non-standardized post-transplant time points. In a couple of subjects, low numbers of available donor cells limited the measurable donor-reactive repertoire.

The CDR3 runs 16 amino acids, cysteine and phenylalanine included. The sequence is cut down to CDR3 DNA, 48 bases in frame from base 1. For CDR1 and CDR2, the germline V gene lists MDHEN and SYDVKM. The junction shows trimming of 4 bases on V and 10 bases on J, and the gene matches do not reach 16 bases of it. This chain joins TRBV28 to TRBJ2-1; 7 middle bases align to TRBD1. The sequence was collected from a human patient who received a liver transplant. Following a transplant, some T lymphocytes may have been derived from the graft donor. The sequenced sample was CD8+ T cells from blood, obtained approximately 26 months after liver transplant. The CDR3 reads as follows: CASSSDRDSLRGEQFF. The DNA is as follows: TGTGCCAGCAGTTCTGACCGGGACAGCCTCCGTGGGGAGCAGTTCTTC.